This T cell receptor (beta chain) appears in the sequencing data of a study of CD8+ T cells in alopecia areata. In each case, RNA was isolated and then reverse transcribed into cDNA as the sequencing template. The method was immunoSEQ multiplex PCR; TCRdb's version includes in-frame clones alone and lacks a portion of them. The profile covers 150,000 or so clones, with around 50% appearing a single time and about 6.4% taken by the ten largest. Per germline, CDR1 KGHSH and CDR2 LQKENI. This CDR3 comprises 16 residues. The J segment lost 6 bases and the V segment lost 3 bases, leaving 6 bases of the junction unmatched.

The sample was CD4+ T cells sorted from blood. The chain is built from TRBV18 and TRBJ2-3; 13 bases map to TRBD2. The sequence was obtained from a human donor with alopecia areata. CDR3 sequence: CASSPGLAGVRDTQYF. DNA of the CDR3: TGTGCCAGCTCACCCGGACTAGCGGGAGTGAGGGATACGCAGTATTTT. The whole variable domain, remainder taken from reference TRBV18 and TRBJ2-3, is NAGVMQNPRHLVRRRGQEARLRCSPMKGHSHVYWYRQLPEEGLKFMVYLQKENIIDESGMPKERFSAEFPKEGPSILRIQQVVRGDSAAYFCASSPGLAGVRDTQYFGPGTRLTVL.